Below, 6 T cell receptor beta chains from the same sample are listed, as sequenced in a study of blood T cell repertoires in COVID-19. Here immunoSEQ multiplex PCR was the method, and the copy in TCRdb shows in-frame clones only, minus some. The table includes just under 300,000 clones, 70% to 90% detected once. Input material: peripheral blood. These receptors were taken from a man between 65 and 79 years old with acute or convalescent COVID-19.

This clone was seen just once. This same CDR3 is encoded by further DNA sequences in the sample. The CDR3 sequence: CASSPGLTDTQYF. DNA of the CDR3: TGTGCCAGCTCTCCGGGACTCACAGATACGCAGTATTTT. This chain links TRBV18 with TRBJ2-3; perhaps TRBD2 as D (6 bases). CDR1 KGHSH and CDR2 LQKENI come from the germline V gene. The CDR3 contains 13 residues. With 6 bases removed from V and 2 bases from J, the gap between germline ends came to 9 bases.

As DNA, the CDR3 is TGTGCCAGCAGTTTCCTCCGTGGACAGAATGAAAAACTGTTTTTT. It is translated as CASSFLRGQNEKLFF. The chain couples TRBV28 to TRBJ1-4, with TRBD1 as a possible D gene (6 bases). V lost 3 bases and J 5 bases, leaving 13 bases between the germline ends. There are 15 residues in the CDR3. Germline loops: CDR1 MDHEN, CDR2 SYDVKM.

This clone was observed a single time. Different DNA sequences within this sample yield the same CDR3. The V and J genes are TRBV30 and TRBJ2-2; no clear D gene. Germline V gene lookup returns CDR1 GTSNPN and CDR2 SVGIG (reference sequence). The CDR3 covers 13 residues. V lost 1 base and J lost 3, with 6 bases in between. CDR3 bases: TGTGCCTGGAGTGAAGGAGACACCGGGGAGCTGTTTTTT. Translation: CAWSEGDTGELFF. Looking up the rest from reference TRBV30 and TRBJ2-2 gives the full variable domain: SQTIHQWPATLVQPVGSPLSLECTVEGTSNPNLYWYRQAAGRGLQLLFYSVGIGQISSEVPQNLSASRPQDRQFILSSKKLLLSDSGFYLCAWSEGDTGELFFGEGSRLTVL.

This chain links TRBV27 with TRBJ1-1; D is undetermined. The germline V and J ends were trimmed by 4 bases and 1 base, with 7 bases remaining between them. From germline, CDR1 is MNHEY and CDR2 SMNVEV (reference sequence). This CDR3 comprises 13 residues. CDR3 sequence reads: CASSSRGNTEAFF. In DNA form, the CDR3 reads TGTGCCAGCAGTTCGCGGGGGAACACTGAAGCTTTCTTT.

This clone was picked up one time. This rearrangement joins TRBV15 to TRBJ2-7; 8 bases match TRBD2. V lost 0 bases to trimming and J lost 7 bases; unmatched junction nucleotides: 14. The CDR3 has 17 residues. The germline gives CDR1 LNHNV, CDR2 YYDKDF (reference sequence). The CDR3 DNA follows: TGTGCCACCAGCAGAGAATTCCCCGGGACTAGTATTGGTGAGCAGTACTTC. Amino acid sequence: CATSREFPGTSIGEQYF.

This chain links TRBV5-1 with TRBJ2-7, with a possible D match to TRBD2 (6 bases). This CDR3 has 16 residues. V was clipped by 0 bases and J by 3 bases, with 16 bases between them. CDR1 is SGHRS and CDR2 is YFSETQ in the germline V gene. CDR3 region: CASSLGPLGGIYEQYF. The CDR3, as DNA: TGCGCCAGCAGCTTGGGGCCCTTGGGAGGTATCTACGAGCAGTACTTC.